This T cell receptor beta chain was sequenced during a study of T cell changes during pregnancy in multiple sclerosis (dated by TCRdb to about 2019). Notes on the research overall: The study examined how the T cell repertoire changed over the course of pregnancy in women with multiple sclerosis.

CDR1 and CDR2 are read off the germline V gene (reference sequence) as GTSNPN and SVGIG. From the cysteine up to the phenylalanine, the CDR3 has a length of 15 residues. Solely the CDR3 DNA is kept, with 45 bases framed from the first base. V lost 1 base and J lost 8 bases, and the count of bases not matched to a germline gene is 13. The protocol used for the library was the immunoSEQ multiplex PCR assay. TCRdb stores this immuneACCESS table with in-frame sequences only. Part of the clones is absent; in the studies checked, under half of the shortfall reflects unresolved V genes, and no reason is known for the rest. This sample has approximately 25,000 clones in its table, and 88% of those were observed once. The ten largest clones add up to under 8.5% of the sample. Regarding this clone: Its antigen has not been determined. Per-base qualities were not stored, and no clone one base away is much larger.

This clonotype was obtained from a female donor with multiple sclerosis, enrolled in a pregnancy study. The V and J genes are TRBV30 and TRBJ1-2; TRBD1 aligns with 7 central bases. The sample was CD8+ T cells from peripheral blood mononuclear cells, taken in the second trimester of pregnancy. CDR3 region: CAWSAREGGPRGYTF. The DNA sequence is TGTGCCTGGAGTGCCCGGGAAGGGGGCCCAAGAGGCTACACCTTC.